This T cell receptor beta chain was found in a study of blood T cell repertoires in COVID-19. Background on the study: Samples taken during acute and convalescent COVID-19 were collected in the United States, Italy and Spain. T cells, B-cell-depleted T cells, or PBMCs supplied cDNA or gDNA.

In germline, CDR1 is LNHDA, CDR2 SQIVND (reference sequence). The length of the CDR3 is 13 residues. V gave up 10 bases and J gave up 3 bases; unmatched junction bases: 5. Study processing details: Estimation of nucleated cell counts relied on the amplification of reference gene primers. TCRdb's copy holds only in-frame clones and misses some; the assay was immunoSEQ multiplex PCR. Clone size and V and J calls were adopted from that table, with D and trimming inferred from the DNA. Here the sample spans tens of thousands of clones, 60% to 85% being singletons. The sequenced sample consisted of peripheral blood. The chain combines TRBV19 with TRBJ2-7, with 11 bases lining up with TRBD2. The clonotype was recovered from a woman aged 80 or over with active or convalescent COVID-19. The chain's CDR3 is CANGTSGCYEQYF. For the CDR3, the DNA is TGTGCCAATGGGACTAGCGGATGCTACGAGCAGTACTTC.